This TCR beta chain was captured in a study of cytomegalovirus exposure and HLA in healthy donors. The CDR3 has 20 amino acids. The junction had 19 bases not matched to a gene; V was cut back by 3 bases and J by 1 base. Germline loops: CDR1 PRHDT, CDR2 FYEKMQ (reference sequence). The PCR had 60 Vbeta and 13 Jbeta primers. Repertoires were generated with immunoSEQ multiplex PCR, while TCRdb's copy carries only in-frame clones and drops some. Of 100,000 or so clones in the sample, roughly 85% were seen once. Whole-study findings and limits: A further, later analysis showed that HLA-associated TCR beta chains (compared with equally common others) were more clonally expanded.

About this clone itself: Its target is unknown.

This chain uses TRBV13 with TRBJ1-1, with 8 bases that match TRBD1. This clonotype originated in a man in his forties in good health and CMV-seronegative. Sequenced material: PBMCs. CDR3 loop: CASSFRDRRFPVQKNTEAFF. In DNA, the CDR3 is TGTGCCAGCAGCTTCCGGGACAGGAGGTTCCCCGTCCAAAAGAACACTGAAGCTTTCTTT.